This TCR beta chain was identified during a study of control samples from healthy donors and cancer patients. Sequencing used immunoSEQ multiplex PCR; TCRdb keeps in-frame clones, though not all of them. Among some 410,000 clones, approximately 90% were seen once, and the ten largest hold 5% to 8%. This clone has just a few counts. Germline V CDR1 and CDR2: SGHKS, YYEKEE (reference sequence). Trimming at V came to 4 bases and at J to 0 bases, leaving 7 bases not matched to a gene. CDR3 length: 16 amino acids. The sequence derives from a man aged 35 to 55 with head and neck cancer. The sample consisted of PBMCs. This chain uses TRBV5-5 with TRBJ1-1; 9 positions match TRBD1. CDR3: CASSRTGDSMNTEAFF. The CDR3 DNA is TGTGCCAGCAGCCGGACAGGGGACTCTATGAACACTGAAGCTTTCTTT. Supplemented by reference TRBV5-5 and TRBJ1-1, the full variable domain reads DAGVTQSPTHLIKTRGQQVTLRCSPISGHKSVSWYQQVLGQGPQFIFQYYEKEERGRGNFPDRFSARQFPNYSSELNVNALLLGDSALYLCASSRTGDSMNTEAFFGQGTRLTVV.